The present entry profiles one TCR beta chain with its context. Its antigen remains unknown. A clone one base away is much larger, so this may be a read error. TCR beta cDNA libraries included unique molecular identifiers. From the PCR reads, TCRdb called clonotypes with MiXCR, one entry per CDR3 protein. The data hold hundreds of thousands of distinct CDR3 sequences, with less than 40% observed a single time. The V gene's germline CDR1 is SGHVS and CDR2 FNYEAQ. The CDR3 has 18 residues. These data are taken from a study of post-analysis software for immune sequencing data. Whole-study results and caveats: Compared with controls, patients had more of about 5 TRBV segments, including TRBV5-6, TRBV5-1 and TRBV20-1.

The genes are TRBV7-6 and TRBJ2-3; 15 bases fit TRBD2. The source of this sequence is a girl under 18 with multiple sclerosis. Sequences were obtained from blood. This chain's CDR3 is CASSPRWTSGGEGDTKYF. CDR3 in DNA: TGTGCCAGCAGCCCCCGCTGGACTAGCGGGGGGGAAGGTGATACGAAGTATTTT.